The present TCR beta chain was sequenced within a study of T-cell memory formation after mild COVID-19. Study-wide points: Later expanders leaned CD4+, whereas clones that contracted between day 15 and 85 were balanced CD4/CD8.

Trimming left V 6 bases short and J 1 base short, with 15 bases between. This CDR3 contains 15 residues. This clonotype was picked up a small number of times. Its antigen is undetermined. TCRdb re-derived calls from the 5' RACE reads in MiXCR, one entry per CDR3 protein. The sample consists of about 190,000 distinct CDR3 sequences, 18% of them appearing once. This receptor was obtained from an adult woman who had mild COVID-19 (a few samples of this study predate the infection). Cell type and time point are not known. What was sequenced was PBMCs or a T cell subset sorted from them (not recorded which). J is TRBJ1-1 and V is TRBV12-3 or TRBV12-4, with D tentatively TRBD1 (6 bases). The CDR3 region has the DNA TGTGCCAGCAGGGGGGCTTACACTCGGAACACTGAAGCTTTCTTT. Its translation: CASRGAYTRNTEAFF.